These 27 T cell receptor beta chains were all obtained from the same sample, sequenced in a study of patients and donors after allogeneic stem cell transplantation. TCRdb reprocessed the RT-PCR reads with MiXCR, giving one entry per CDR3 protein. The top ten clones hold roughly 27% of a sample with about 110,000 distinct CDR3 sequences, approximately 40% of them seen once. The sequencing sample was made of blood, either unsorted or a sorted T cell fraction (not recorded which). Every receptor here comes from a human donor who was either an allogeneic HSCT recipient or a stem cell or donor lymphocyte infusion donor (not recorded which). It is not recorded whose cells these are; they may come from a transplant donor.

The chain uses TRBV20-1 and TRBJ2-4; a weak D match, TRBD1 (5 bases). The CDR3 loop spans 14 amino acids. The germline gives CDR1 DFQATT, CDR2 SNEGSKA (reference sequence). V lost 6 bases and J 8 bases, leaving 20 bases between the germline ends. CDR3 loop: CSAQVWAPADIQYF. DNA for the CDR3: TGCAGTGCACAGGTGTGGGCACCTGCGGACATTCAGTACTTC.

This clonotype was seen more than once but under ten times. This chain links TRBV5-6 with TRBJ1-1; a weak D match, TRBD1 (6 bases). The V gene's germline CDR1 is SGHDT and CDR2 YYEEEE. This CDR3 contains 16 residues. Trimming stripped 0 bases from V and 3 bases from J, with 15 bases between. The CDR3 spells CASSLEPGGWDTEAFF. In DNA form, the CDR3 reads TGTGCCAGCAGCTTGGAGCCCGGGGGCTGGGACACTGAAGCTTTCTTT.

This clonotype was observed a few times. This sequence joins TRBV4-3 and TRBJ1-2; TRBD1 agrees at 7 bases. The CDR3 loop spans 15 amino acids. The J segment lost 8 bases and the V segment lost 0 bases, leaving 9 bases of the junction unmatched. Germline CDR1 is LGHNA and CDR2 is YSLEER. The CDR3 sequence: CASSQETRGPWGYTF. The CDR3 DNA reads TGCGCCAGCAGCCAAGAGACGAGGGGGCCCTGGGGCTACACCTTC.

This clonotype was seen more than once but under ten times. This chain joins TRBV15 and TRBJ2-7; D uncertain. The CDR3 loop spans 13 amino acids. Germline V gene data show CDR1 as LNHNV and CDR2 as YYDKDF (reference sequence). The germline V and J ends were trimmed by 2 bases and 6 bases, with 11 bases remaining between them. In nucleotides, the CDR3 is TGTGCCACCAGCAGACGCCTTGACGCCGAGCAGTACTTC. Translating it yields CATSRRLDAEQYF.

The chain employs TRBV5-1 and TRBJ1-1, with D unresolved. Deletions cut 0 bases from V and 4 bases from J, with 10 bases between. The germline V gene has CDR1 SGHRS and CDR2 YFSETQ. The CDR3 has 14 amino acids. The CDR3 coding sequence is TGCGCCAGCAGCTTGGAAGGGTTCGGCACTGAAGCTTTCTTT. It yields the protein CASSLEGFGTEAFF.

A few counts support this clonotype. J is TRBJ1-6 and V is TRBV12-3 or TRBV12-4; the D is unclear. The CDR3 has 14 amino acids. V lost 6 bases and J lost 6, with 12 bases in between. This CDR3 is CASSFLGPNSPLHF. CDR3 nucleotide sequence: TGTGCCAGCAGCTTTTTGGGTCCTAATTCACCCCTCCACTTT.

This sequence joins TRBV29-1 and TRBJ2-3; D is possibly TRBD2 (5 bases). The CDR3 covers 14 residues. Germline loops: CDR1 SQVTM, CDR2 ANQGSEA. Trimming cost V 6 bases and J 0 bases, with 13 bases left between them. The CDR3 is CSVARRLSTDTQYF. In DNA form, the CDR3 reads TGCAGCGTGGCAAGGAGGCTAAGCACAGATACGCAGTATTTT.

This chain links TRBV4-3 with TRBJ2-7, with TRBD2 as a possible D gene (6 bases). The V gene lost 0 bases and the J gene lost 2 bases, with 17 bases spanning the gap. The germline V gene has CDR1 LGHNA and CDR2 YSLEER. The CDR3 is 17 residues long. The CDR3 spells CASSQDLGLSPPYEQYF. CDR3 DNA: TGCGCCAGCAGCCAAGATCTGGGACTGAGCCCTCCCTACGAGCAGTACTTC.

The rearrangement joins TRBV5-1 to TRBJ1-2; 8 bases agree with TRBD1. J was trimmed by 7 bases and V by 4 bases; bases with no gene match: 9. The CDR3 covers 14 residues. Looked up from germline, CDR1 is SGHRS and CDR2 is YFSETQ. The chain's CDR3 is CASSTPDRAGGYTF. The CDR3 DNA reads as TGCGCCAGCAGCACTCCGGACAGGGCGGGTGGCTACACCTTC.

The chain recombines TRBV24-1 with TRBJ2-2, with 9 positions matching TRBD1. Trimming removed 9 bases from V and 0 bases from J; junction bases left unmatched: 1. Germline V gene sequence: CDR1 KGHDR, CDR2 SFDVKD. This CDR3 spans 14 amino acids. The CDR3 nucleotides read TGTGCCACCCGGACAGGGGCGAACACCGGGGAGCTGTTTTTT. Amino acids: CATRTGANTGELFF.

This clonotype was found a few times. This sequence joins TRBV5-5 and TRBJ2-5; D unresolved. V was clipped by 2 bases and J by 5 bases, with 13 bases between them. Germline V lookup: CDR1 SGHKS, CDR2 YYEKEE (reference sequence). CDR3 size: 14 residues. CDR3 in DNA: TGTGCCAGCAGCTTAGAACTATCCATGGAGACCCAGTACTTC. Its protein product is CASSLELSMETQYF.

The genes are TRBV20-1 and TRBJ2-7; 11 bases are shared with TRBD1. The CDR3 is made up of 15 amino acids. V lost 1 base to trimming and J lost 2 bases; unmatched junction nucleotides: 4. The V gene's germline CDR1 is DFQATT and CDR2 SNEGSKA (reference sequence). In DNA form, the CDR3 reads TGCAGTGCTAGAGGGGGACAGGGGGTAGCCTACGAGCAGTACTTC. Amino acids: CSARGGQGVAYEQYF.

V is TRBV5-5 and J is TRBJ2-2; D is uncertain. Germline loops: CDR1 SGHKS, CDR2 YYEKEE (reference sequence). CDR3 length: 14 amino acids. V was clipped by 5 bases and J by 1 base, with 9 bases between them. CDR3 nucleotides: TGTGCCAGCAGTATTGCGGTGAACACCGGGGAGCTGTTTTTT. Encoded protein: CASSIAVNTGELFF.

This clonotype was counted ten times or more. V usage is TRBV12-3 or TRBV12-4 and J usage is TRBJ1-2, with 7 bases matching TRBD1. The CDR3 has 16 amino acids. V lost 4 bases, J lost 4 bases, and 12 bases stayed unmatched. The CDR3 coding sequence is TGTGCCAGCAGTTCCCGACTAGGGGGACAGAGCTATGGCTACACCTTC. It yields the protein CASSSRLGGQSYGYTF.

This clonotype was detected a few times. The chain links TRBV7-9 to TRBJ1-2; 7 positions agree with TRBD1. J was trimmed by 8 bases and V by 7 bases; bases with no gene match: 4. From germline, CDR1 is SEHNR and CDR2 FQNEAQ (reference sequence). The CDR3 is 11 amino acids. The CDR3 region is CASKGTAGYTF. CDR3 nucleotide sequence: TGTGCCAGCAAAGGGACAGCAGGCTACACCTTC.

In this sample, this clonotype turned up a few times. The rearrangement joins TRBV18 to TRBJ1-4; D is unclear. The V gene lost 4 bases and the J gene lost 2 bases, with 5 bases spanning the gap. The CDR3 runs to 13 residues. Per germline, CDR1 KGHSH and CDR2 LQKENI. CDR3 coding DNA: TGTGCCAGCTCACGAGACACTAATGAAAAACTGTTTTTT. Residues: CASSRDTNEKLFF. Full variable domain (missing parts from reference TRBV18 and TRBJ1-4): NAGVMQNPRHLVRRRGQEARLRCSPMKGHSHVYWYRQLPEEGLKFMVYLQKENIIDESGMPKERFSAEFPKEGPSILRIQQVVRGDSAAYFCASSRDTNEKLFFGSGTQLSVL.

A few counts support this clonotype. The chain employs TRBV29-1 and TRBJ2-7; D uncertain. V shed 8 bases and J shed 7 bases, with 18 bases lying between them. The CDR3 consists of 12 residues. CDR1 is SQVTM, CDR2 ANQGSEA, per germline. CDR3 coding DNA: TGCAGCATAGGAGAGTGGGTTGGAGAGCAGTACTTC. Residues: CSIGEWVGEQYF.

The CDR3 DNA sequence: TGTGCCAGCAGGCTCGGGACTTACTCCTACAATGAGCAGTTCTTC. This translates into CASRLGTYSYNEQFF. The chain couples TRBV12-3 or TRBV12-4 to TRBJ2-1; possible D gene TRBD2, 6 bases. This CDR3 comprises 15 residues. With 6 bases removed from V and 0 bases from J, the gap between germline ends came to 12 bases.

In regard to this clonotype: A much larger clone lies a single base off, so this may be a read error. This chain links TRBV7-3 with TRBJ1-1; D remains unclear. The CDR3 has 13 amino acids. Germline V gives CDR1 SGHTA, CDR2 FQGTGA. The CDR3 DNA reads TGTGCCGGCAGCTCCGGGAGAGGCACTGAAGCTTTCTTT. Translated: CAGSSGRGTEAFF.

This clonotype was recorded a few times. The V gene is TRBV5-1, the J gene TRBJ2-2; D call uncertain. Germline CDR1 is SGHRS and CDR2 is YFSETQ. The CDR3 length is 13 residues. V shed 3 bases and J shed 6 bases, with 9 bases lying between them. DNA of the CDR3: TGCGCCAGCAGCTCTGTGATCTCCGGGGAGCTGTTTTTT. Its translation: CASSSVISGELFF.

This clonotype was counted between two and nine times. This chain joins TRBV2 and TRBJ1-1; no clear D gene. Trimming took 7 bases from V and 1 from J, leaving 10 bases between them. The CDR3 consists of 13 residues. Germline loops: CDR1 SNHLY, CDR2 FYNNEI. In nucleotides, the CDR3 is TGTGCCAGCAAGCGGCAGACGAACACTGAAGCTTTCTTT. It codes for CASKRQTNTEAFF.

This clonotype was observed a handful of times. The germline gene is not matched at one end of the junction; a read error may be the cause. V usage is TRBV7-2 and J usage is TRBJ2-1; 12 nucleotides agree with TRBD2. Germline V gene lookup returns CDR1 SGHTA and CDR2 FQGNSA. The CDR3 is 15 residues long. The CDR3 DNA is TGTGCCAGCAGCCTAGCGGGAGGGGACTACAATGAGCAGTTCTTC. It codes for CASSLAGGDYNEQFF.

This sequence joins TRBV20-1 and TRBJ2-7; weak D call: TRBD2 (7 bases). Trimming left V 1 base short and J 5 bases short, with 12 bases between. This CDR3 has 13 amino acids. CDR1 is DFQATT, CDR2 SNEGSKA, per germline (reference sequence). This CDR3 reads CSARAWGGHEQYF. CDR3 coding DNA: TGCAGTGCTAGAGCTTGGGGGGGCCACGAGCAGTACTTC.

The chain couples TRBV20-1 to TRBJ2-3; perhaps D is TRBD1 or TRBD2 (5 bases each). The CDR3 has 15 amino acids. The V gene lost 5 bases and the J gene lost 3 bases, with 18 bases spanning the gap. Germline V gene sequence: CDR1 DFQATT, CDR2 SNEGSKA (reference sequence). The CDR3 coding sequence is TGCAGTGCTCTCGCGCAGGGCCTAGCAACAGATACGCAGTATTTT. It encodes CSALAQGLATDTQYF.

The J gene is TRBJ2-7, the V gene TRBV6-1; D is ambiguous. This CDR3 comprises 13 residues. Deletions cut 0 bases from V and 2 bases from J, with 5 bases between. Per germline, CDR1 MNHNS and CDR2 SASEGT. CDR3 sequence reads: CASSEAETYEQYF. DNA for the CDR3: TGTGCCAGCAGTGAAGCGGAAACCTACGAGCAGTACTTC.

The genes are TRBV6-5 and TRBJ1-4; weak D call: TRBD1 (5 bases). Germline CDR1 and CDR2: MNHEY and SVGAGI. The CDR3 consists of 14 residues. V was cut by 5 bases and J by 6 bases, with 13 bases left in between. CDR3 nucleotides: TGTGCCAGCAGTCCCTTCCGGGGGTATGAAAAACTGTTTTTT. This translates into CASSPFRGYEKLFF.

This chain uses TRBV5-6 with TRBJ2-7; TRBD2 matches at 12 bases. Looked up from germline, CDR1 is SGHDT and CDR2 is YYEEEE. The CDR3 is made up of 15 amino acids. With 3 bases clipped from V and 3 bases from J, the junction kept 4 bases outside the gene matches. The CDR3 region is CASSSTSGSYYEQYF. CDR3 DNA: TGTGCCAGCAGCTCGACTAGCGGGAGTTACTACGAGCAGTACTTC.